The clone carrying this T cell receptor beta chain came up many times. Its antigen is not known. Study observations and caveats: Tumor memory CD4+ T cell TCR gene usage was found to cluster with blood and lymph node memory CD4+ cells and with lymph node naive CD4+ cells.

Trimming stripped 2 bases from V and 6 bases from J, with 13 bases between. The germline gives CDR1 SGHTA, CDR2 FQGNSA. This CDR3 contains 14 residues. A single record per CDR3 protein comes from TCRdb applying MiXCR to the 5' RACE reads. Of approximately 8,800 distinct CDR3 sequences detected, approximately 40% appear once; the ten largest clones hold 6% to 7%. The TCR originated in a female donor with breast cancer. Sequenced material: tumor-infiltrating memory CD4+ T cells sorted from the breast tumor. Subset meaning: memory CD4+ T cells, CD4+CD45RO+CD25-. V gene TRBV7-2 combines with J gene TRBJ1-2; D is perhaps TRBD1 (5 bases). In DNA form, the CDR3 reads TGTGCCAGCAGCTTACGCGACAGATTGGATGGCTACACCTTC. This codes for CASSLRDRLDGYTF.